The source of this T cell receptor (beta chain) is a study of molecular identifiers for immune sequencing clone quantification. Points from the study as a whole: Under 1% of molecules in naive cells, but over 97% of effector molecules, belonged to clones above 20 RNA copies.

A remark on this clonotype: Its antigen is not identified.

The sorting of naive CD8 T cells used the CD8+CD4-CCR7+CD45RA+ phenotype. Via MiXCR, TCRdb re-called the PCR reads, giving one row per CDR3 protein. There are 490,000 or so distinct CDR3 sequences in the sample; around 21% occur only once, and 0.7% to 1% lies in the top ten. V gave up 1 base and J gave up 7 bases, with 7 bases separating them. The CDR3 loop spans 13 amino acids. Germline V gene data show CDR1 as SGHVS and CDR2 as FQNEAQ. The sequenced material came from naive CD8+ T cells from blood, with Jurkat cell RNA spiked in. Subset specified: FACS-sorted CD8+CD4-CCR7+CD45RA+ naive T cells. The rearrangement uses TRBV7-8 and TRBJ1-4, with D possibly being TRBD1 (5 bases). This clonotype was obtained from a human donor in good health. Some libraries in this study had Jurkat cell RNA spiked in. CDR3 sequence reads: CASSLERGEKLFF. CDR3 coding DNA: TGTGCCAGCAGCTTAGAGAGGGGTGAAAAACTGTTTTTT. The full variable domain, completed using reference TRBV7-8 and TRBJ1-4, is GAGVSQSPRYKVAKRGQDVALRCDPISGHVSLFWYQQALGQGPEFLTYFQNEAQLDKSGLPSDRFFAERPEGSVSTLKIQRTQQEDSAVYLCASSLERGEKLFFGSGTQLSVL.